The clone carrying this T cell receptor (beta chain) has a count of ten or more. What it binds is unknown. For the second PCR, which ran for about 7 to 11 cycles, a sample-barcoded 5' primer and a J-beta primer mix were used. TCRdb passed the 5' RACE reads through MiXCR, listing each CDR3 protein once. Counted here are 650,000 to 700,000 distinct CDR3 sequences, approximately 52% occurring once; the ten biggest clones make up roughly 12%. The source of the sample is a study of blood T cells in healthy people across ages. Study findings and constraints: A roughly linear age-dependent decrease characterized TCR beta diversity per million T cells. It was not possible, with unsorted PBMCs, to conclusively compare naive and antigen-experienced cells.

Each donor gave 9.5 to 10 milliliters of peripheral blood. Material: blood. The sequence derives from a woman older than 75 in good health.

The CDR3: CSASLTVVEKLFF. DNA for the CDR3: TGCAGTGCTAGCCTTACGGTGGTTGAAAAACTGTTTTTT. The chain links TRBV20-1 to TRBJ1-4; D unresolved. Germline CDR1 DFQATT, CDR2 SNEGSKA (reference sequence). Trimming stripped 3 bases from V and 7 bases from J, with 12 bases between. The CDR3 is 13 residues long.